A selection of T cell receptor beta chains follows, all from one sample in a study of a mutant IDH1 vaccine in newly diagnosed glioma. Using immunoSEQ multiplex PCR, the repertoire was profiled, and TCRdb retains in-frame clones only, with some absent. This table holds 9,500 to 12,000 clones, about four fifths found once. Their antigen targets remain unknown. The specimen comprised PBMCs, sampled from a glioma patient whose treatment included an IDH1 peptide vaccine. Every receptor here comes from a young man with glioma. The CDR3 runs from the conserved cysteine through the conserved F or W. Each record gives: clone size, D gene, V gene, J gene, CDR3 DNA, CDR3 protein. D genes are given only for firm matches. Size tells how often a clone was seen (once, few, many) or the class of an expanded clone, and some rows leave it out.

>few|.|TRBV27|TRBJ1-1
TGTGCCAGCAGTTTCGGGTCACGGAACACTGAAGCTTTCTTT
CASSFGSRNTEAFF
>.|TRBD2|TRBV14|TRBJ2-7
TGTGCCAGCAGCCCTCTAGCGGGCCTTATTTACGAGCAGTACTTC
CASSPLAGLIYEQYF
>.|.|TRBV6-4|TRBJ2-3
TGTGCCCCCTCCCCCGGGGTGAGCACAGATACGCAGTATTTT
CAPSPGVSTDTQYF
>few|.|TRBV5-5|TRBJ1-1
TGTGCCAGCAGCCTGGCACCTAGGAGGGACACTGAAGCTTTCTTT
CASSLAPRRDTEAFF
>.|.|TRBV2|TRBJ1-4
TGTGCCAGCAGTGAAAGTCCCTCCCGAGGGGAAAAACTGTTTTTT
CASSESPSRGEKLFF
>few|.|TRBV7-6|TRBJ1-1
TGTGCCAGCAGCCGATTTACGGGGGAAGCTTTCTTT
CASSRFTGEAFF
>.|.|TRBV5-1|TRBJ2-2
TGCGCCAGCAGCTTGGCTTCAGGGGTTGACACCGGGGAGCTGTTTTTT
CASSLASGVDTGELFF
>.|.|TRBV25-1|TRBJ2-3
TGTGCCAGCAGTGAGGGCAGGGGGGGGGCAGATACGCAGTATTTT
CASSEGRGGADTQYF
>.|.|TRBV30|TRBJ1-1
TGTGCCTGGAGTACGGGCGCGGACACTGAAGCTTTCTTT
CAWSTGADTEAFF
>.|TRBD1|TRBV25-1|TRBJ1-3
TGTGCCAGCAGTGAAGATAGGACAGGCCTAGAGCGAAACACCATATATTTT
CASSEDRTGLERNTIYF